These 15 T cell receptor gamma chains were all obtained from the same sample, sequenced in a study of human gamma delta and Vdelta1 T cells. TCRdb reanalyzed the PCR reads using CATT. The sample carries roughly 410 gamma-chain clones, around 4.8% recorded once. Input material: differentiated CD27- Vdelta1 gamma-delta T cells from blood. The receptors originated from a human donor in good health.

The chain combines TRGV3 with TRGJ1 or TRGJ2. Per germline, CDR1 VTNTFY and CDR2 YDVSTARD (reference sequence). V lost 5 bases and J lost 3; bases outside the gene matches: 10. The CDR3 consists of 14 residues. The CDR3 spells CATWAYSIYYKKLF. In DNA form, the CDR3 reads TGTGCCACCTGGGCCTACTCCATTTATTATAAGAAACTCTTT.

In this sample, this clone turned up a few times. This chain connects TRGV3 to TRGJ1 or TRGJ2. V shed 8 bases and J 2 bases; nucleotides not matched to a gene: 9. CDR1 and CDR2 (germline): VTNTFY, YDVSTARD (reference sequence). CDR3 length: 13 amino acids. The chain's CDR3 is CATFDSHYYKKLF. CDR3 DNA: TGTGCCACCTTTGACTCCCATTATTATAAGAAACTCTTT.

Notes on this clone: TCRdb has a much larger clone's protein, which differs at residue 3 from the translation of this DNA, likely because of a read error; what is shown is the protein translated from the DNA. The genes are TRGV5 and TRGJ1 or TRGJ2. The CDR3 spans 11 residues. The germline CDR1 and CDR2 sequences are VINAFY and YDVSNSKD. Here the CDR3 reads CASWFYYKKLF. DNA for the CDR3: TGTGCCTCCTGGTTTTATTATAAGAAACTCTTT.

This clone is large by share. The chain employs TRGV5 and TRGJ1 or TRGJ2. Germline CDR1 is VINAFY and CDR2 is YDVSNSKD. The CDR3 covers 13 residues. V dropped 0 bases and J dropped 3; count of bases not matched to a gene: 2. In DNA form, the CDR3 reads TGTGCCACCTGGGACAGGGCTTATTATAAGAAACTCTTT. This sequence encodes CATWDRAYYKKLF.

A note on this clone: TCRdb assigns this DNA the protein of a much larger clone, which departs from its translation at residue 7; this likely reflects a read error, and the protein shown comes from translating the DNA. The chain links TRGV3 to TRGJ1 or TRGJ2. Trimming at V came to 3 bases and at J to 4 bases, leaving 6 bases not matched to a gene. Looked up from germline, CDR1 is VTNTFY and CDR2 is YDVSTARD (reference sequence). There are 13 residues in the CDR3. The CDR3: CATWDSQYYKKLF. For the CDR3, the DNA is TGTGCCACCTGGGACTCCCAGTATTATAAGAAACTCTTT.

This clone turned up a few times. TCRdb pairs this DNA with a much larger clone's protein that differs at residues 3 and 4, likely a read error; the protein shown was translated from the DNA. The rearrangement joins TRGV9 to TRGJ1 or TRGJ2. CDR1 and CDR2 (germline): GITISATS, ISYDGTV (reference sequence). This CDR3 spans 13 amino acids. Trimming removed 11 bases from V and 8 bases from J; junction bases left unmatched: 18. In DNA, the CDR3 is TGTGCCTGGTGCGAGGTGGCTAGGGATAAGAAACTCTTT. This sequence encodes CAWCEVARDKKLF.

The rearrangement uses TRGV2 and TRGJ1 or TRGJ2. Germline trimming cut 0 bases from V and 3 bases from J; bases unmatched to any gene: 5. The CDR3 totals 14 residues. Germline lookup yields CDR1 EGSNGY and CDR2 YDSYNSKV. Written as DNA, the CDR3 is TGTGCCACCTGGGACGGGCCCCGTTATTATAAGAAACTCTTT. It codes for CATWDGPRYYKKLF.

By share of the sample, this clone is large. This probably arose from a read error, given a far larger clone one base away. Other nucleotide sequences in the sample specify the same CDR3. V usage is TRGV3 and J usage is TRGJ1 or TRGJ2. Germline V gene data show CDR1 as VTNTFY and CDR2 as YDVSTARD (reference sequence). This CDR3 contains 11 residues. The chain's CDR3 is CATWDRQGKLF. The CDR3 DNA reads TGTGCCACCTGGGACAGGCAGGGGAAACTATTT.

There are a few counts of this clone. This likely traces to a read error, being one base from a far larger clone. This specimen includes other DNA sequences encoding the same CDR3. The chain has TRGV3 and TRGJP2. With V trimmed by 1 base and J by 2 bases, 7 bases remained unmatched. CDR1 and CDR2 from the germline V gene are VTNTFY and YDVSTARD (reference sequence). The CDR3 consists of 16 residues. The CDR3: CATWDRPRSSDWIKTF. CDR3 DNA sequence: TGTGCCACCTGGGACAGACCGAGGAGTAGTGATTGGATCAAGACGTTT.

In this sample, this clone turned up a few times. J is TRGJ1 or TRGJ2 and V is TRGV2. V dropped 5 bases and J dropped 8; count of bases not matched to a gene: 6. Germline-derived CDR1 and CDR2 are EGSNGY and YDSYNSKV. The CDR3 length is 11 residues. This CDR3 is CATWVGNKKLF. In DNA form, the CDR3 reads TGTGCCACCTGGGTCGGAAATAAGAAACTCTTT.

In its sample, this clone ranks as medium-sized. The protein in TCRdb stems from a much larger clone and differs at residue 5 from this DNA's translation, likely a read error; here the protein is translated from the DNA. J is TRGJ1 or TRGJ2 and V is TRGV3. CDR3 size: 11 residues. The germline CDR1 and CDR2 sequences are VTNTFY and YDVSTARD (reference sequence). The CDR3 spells CATWGRQGKLF. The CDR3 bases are TGTGCCACCTGGGGCAGGCAGGGGAAACTCTTT.

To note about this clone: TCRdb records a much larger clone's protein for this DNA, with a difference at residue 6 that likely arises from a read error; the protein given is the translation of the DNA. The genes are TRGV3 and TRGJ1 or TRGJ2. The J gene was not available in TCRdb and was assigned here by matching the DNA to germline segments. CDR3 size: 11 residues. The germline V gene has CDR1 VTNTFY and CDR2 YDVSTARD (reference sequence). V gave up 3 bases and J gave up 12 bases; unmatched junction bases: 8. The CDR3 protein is CATWDWQGKLF. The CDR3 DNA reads TGTGCCACCTGGGACTGGCAGGGGAAACTCTTT.

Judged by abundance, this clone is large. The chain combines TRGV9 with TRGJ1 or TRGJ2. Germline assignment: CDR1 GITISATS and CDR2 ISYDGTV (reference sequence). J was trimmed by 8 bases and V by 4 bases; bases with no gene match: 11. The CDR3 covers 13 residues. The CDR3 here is CALWEGNNNKKLF. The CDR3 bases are TGTGCCTTGTGGGAAGGGAATAATAATAAGAAACTCTTT.

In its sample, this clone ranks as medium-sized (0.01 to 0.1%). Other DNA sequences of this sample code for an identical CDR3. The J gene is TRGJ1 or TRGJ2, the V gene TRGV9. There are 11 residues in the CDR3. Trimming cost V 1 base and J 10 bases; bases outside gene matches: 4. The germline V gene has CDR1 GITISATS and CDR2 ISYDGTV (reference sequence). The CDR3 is CALWEVGKKLF. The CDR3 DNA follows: TGTGCCTTGTGGGAGGTTGGCAAGAAACTCTTT.

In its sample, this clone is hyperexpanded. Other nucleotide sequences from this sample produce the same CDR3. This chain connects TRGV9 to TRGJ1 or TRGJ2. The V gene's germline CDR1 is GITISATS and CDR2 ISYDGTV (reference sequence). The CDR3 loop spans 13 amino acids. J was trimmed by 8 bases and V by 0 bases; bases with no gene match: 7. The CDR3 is CALWEVARDKKLF. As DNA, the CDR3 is TGTGCCTTGTGGGAGGTGGCTAGGGATAAGAAACTCTTT.